Listed below are T cell receptor beta chains from one sample, sequenced in a study of identical twins. MiXCR was run by TCRdb on the 5' RACE reads, yielding one entry per CDR3 protein. The sample carries a few hundred thousand distinct CDR3 sequences, more than 9% recorded once. The same data also went into a second study, on yellow fever vaccine responses in identical twins.

The sample taken for sequencing was PBMCs. These TCRs come from a woman between 18 and 29 years old in good health. Both conserved end residues are part of each CDR3. The D gene is left open where the match is weak. Size tells how often a clone was seen (once, few, many) or the class of an expanded clone, and some rows leave it out.

d_call: .
clone_size: many
v_call: TRBV7-9
j_call: TRBJ2-7
cdr3_nt: TGTGCCAGCAGCCCTAGAGGGCTATTCTTTGACTTC
cdr3_aa: CASSPRGLFFDF

d_call: .
clone_size: .
v_call: TRBV10-1
j_call: TRBJ2-5
cdr3_nt: TGCGCCAGCAGTGAGAACGGAGACCCTAGGGAGACCCAGTACTTC
cdr3_aa: CASSENGDPRETQYF

d_call: .
clone_size: few
v_call: TRBV7-2
j_call: TRBJ1-1
cdr3_nt: TGTGCCAGCAGCTTAGCAGGGGTGGGGAACACTGAAGCTTTCTTT
cdr3_aa: CASSLAGVGNTEAFF

d_call: .
clone_size: few
v_call: TRBV12-3/TRBV12-4
j_call: TRBJ1-2
cdr3_nt: TGTGCCAGCACCCCATGGACGGGGGATGGCTACACCTTC
cdr3_aa: CASTPWTGDGYTF

d_call: TRBD2
clone_size: many
v_call: TRBV6-2/TRBV6-3
j_call: TRBJ2-2
cdr3_nt: TGTGCCAGCGGGACTAAAAACACCGGGGAGCTGTTTTTT
cdr3_aa: CASGTKNTGELFF

d_call: .
clone_size: many
v_call: TRBV12-3/TRBV12-4
j_call: TRBJ2-3
cdr3_nt: TGTGCCAGCAGTTTAGCGGGAGCCCCAGATACGCAGTATTTT
cdr3_aa: CASSLAGAPDTQYF

d_call: TRBD1
clone_size: .
v_call: TRBV7-9
j_call: TRBJ2-3
cdr3_nt: TGTGCCGCATCGAGGGACAGGGCTGGAGATACGCAGTATTTT
cdr3_aa: CAASRDRAGDTQYF

d_call: .
clone_size: .
v_call: TRBV7-3
j_call: TRBJ2-3
cdr3_nt: TGTGCCAGCAGCCCCGGGGTGCAAGATACGCAGTATTTT
cdr3_aa: CASSPGVQDTQYF

d_call: .
clone_size: few
v_call: TRBV4-3
j_call: TRBJ2-1
cdr3_nt: TGCGCCAGCAGCCAAGCGGGGTTGGGGGGAGCCTACAATGAGCAGTTCTTC
cdr3_aa: CASSQAGLGGAYNEQFF

d_call: .
clone_size: .
v_call: TRBV30
j_call: TRBJ2-2
cdr3_nt: TGTGCCTGGAGTGTATTGGTGGACGGGGAGCTGTTTTTT
cdr3_aa: CAWSVLVDGELFF

d_call: TRBD1
clone_size: many
v_call: TRBV7-9
j_call: TRBJ2-7
cdr3_nt: TGTGCCAGCAGCTTCCTCGGACAGGGAATCTACGAGCAGTACTTC
cdr3_aa: CASSFLGQGIYEQYF

d_call: TRBD1
clone_size: few
v_call: TRBV29-1
j_call: TRBJ2-2
cdr3_nt: TGCAGACCCACGGACAGGGGGCTTACCGGGGAGCTGTTTTTT
cdr3_aa: CRPTDRGLTGELFF

d_call: TRBD2
clone_size: .
v_call: TRBV25-1
j_call: TRBJ2-4
cdr3_nt: TGTGCCAGCAGTGAATCGGGAGGGGGAGAAAACATTCAGTACTTC
cdr3_aa: CASSESGGGENIQYF

d_call: .
clone_size: once
v_call: TRBV7-9
j_call: TRBJ1-5
cdr3_nt: TGTGCCAGCAGCTTAGAAGCGGGCAATCAGCCCCAGCATTTT
cdr3_aa: CASSLEAGNQPQHF

d_call: TRBD2
clone_size: few
v_call: TRBV6-1
j_call: TRBJ2-5
cdr3_nt: TGTGCCACCAAAAGATCTAGCGGGGCCCGCCAAGAGACCCAGTACTTC
cdr3_aa: CATKRSSGARQETQYF

d_call: TRBD1
clone_size: .
v_call: TRBV5-4
j_call: TRBJ2-1
cdr3_nt: TGTGCCAGCAGCAGGGGACAGGACTCCTACAATGAGCAGTTCTTC
cdr3_aa: CASSRGQDSYNEQFF

d_call: .
clone_size: many
v_call: TRBV20-1
j_call: TRBJ1-5
cdr3_nt: TGCAGTGCTAGTGAGGCCCTTTTCTCATCTCCCCAGCATTTT
cdr3_aa: CSASEALFSSPQHF

d_call: .
clone_size: many
v_call: TRBV19
j_call: TRBJ1-1
cdr3_nt: TGTGCCAGTAGTATTACGGGGGAAGCTTTCTTT
cdr3_aa: CASSITGEAFF

d_call: TRBD2
clone_size: many
v_call: TRBV6-2/TRBV6-3
j_call: TRBJ2-2
cdr3_nt: TGTGCCAGCAGGGGACTAGCGGGGAACACCGGGGAGCTGTTTTTT
cdr3_aa: CASRGLAGNTGELFF

d_call: .
clone_size: many
v_call: TRBV15
j_call: TRBJ2-3
cdr3_nt: TGTGCCACCGTCCAAGAACAGGGTATCACAGATACGCAGTATTTT
cdr3_aa: CATVQEQGITDTQYF

d_call: .
clone_size: many
v_call: TRBV10-2
j_call: TRBJ1-5
cdr3_nt: TGCGCCAGCAGAGAACAGGGAAATGGTCAGCCCCAGCATTTT
cdr3_aa: CASREQGNGQPQHF

d_call: .
clone_size: many
v_call: TRBV12-3/TRBV12-4
j_call: TRBJ2-7
cdr3_nt: TGTGCCAGCAGTTTATACGGAACAGGAACCTACGAGCAGTACTTC
cdr3_aa: CASSLYGTGTYEQYF

d_call: .
clone_size: .
v_call: TRBV6-2/TRBV6-3
j_call: TRBJ1-5
cdr3_nt: TGTGCCAGCAGCTACAGGGATCAGCCCCAGCATTTT
cdr3_aa: CASSYRDQPQHF

d_call: .
clone_size: .
v_call: TRBV20-1
j_call: TRBJ1-1
cdr3_nt: TGCAGTGCTAGAGGCTTAGGGAGGCAGACGAACACTGAAGCTTTCTTT
cdr3_aa: CSARGLGRQTNTEAFF

d_call: TRBD2
clone_size: .
v_call: TRBV20-1
j_call: TRBJ2-7
cdr3_nt: TGCTGTGCTAGAGACACTAGCGGGAGTCTATTTTACGAGCAGTACTTC
cdr3_aa: CCARDTSGSLFYEQYF

d_call: TRBD2
clone_size: .
v_call: TRBV20-1
j_call: TRBJ2-1
cdr3_nt: TGCAGTCAACTAGCGGGAGTTGGGAATGAGCAGTTCTTC
cdr3_aa: CSQLAGVGNEQFF

d_call: TRBD1
clone_size: few
v_call: TRBV6-1
j_call: TRBJ2-5
cdr3_nt: TGTGCCAGCAACAGGGGAGTAGAGACCCAGTACTTC
cdr3_aa: CASNRGVETQYF

d_call: TRBD1
clone_size: once
v_call: TRBV7-9
j_call: TRBJ2-7
cdr3_nt: TGTGCCAGCAGCTCGACCCGGGACAGGGCCTACGAGCAGTACTTC
cdr3_aa: CASSSTRDRAYEQYF

d_call: .
clone_size: many
v_call: TRBV20-1
j_call: TRBJ2-7
cdr3_nt: TGCAGTGCTAGAGTTATCCCGGGAAATACCTACGAGCAGTACTTC
cdr3_aa: CSARVIPGNTYEQYF

d_call: TRBD1
clone_size: .
v_call: TRBV20-1
j_call: TRBJ1-5
cdr3_nt: TGCAGTGCCCGCACCGGGACAGAAATATATCAGCCCCAGCATTTT
cdr3_aa: CSARTGTEIYQPQHF